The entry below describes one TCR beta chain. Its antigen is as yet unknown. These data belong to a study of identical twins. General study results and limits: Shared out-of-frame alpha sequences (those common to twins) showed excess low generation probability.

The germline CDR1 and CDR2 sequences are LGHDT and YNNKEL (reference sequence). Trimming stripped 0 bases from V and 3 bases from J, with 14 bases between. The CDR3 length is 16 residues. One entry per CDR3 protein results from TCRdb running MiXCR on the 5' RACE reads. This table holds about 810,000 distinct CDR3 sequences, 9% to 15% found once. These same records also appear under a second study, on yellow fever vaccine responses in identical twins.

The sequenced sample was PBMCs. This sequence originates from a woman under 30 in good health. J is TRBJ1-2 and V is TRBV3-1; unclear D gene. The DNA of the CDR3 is TGTGCCAGCAGCCAAGAGAGATCGAGCCCGGACTATGGCTACACCTTC. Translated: CASSQERSSPDYGYTF.